This entry is about one T cell receptor (delta chain). By sample share, this clone is large (0.1 to 1%). The clone's antigen remains unknown. The input lacks base qualities; no much larger clone sits a single base away. This record belongs to a study of delta chains in infants with herpesvirus infections (TCRdb year 2023). For the study in its entirety: To characterize gammadelta T cell responses to primary cytomegalovirus (CMV) infection, researchers prospectively followed a birth cohort of Ugandan infants starting at birth. A public fetal Vdelta1/Vgamma8 gammadelta TCR clonotype was searched for in infants infected with CMV after birth. Using PBMC, gammadelta TCRs were sequenced for 15 to 20 CMV-infected infants, one of whom was congenitally infected, and for under 10 CMV-uninfected infants who had enough sample available. Blood samples from the infants were grouped into approximate ages of 1.5, 4, 8 and 12 months. The previously published Belgian fetal and cord blood gammadelta TCR data were not generated in this cohort and were added only for comparison.

In Kampala, Uganda, pregnant women receiving prenatal care were recruited and their infants were enrolled, and documentation of maternal HIV status was required. Weekly visits were made to families, and infant clinical information, oral swabs and peripheral blood were collected beginning at 6 weeks of age and every 4 months thereafter. Blood was drawn into heparin tubes, and PBMC were isolated via Ficoll-Paque density gradient centrifugation and then cryopreserved. The method behind the library was RT-PCR. To generate TCR cDNA, RNA from PBMC was reverse transcribed using SuperScript II together with primers specific for the gamma chain and the delta chain. Purification of cDNA was performed with AMPure XP beads, after which the cDNA was amplified and indexed with Illumina adapters by means of the Nextera XT Index Kit. Sequencing of the gammadelta TCR libraries was done on an Illumina MiSeq using a V2 300-cycle kit. In the original analysis: Using MiXCR v2.1.12, CDR3 sequences were assembled, and reads were mapped onto D, J and V genes obtained from GenBank. VDJtools v1.2.1 was used to analyze the repertoires of the CDR3 clonotypes. In TCRdb, clones were called once more from the public reads by CATT, and rows of identical DNA were later combined. The V and J calls were determined by TCRdb, not by the authors. This sample holds hundreds of delta-chain clones; roughly 15% were observed only once. The ten most abundant clones make up roughly 13% of the sample.

Reading from cysteine to phenylalanine, the CDR3 counts 18 amino acids. The DNA shown is the 54-base CDR3, in frame from base 1. V sheds 5 bases and J sheds 10 bases, leaving 32 bases between their ends. For CDR1 and CDR2, the germline V gene lists TSWWSYY and QGS. The research as a whole found: A small sample size and the lack of race- or environment-matched controls were noted by the authors, because CMV is acquired by nearly all Ugandans before adulthood. Detection of the public clonotype was limited to the first time point after infection, and the public clonotype was not found in uninfected infants or in infants infected after 120 days. Of 15 to 20 CMV-infected infants, several carried the public Vdelta1 clonotype: the congenitally infected infant plus three who were infected postnatally before 120 days of age. Public-clonotype frequency among Vdelta1 cells appeared to correlate inversely with age at infection and decayed rapidly, seemingly not persisting beyond approximately two months. The public clonotype might still be present below the detection limit in CMV-uninfected infants.

The V gene is TRDV1 and the J gene is TRDJ1, and the D gene may be TRDD3, 5 bases matching. Source: peripheral blood, taken at time point 1 of longitudinal follow-up. This clonotype originated in a human donor who was a Ugandan infant, either HIV-exposed or HIV-unexposed (not recorded which). The base sequence is TGTGCTCTTGGGCCTATGAGGGGTACGTCTGTGGGGTCCAGGGGACTCATCTTT. This sequence encodes CALGPMRGTSVGSRGLIF.